This entry lists 10 T cell receptor beta chains sequenced from one sample in a study of liver allograft versus peripheral blood T cells. Turning to the study itself: Liver transplant recipients had T cell receptor repertoires compared between transplanted liver and peripheral blood.

TCRdb re-called the reads through MiXCR, storing one row per CDR3 protein. The sample carries over 10,000 distinct CDR3 sequences, approximately 17% recorded once. All receptors derive from a human patient who had a liver transplant. A subset of T cells may come from the graft donor.

This clonotype was seen at least ten times. CDR3 region: CASSSIGTEAFF. CDR3 bases: TGTGCCAGCAGTTCTATTGGCACTGAAGCTTTCTTT. The chain combines TRBV27 with TRBJ1-1; the D is unclear. CDR3 length equals 12 residues. The V gene lost 4 bases and the J gene lost 4 bases, with 7 bases spanning the gap. CDR1 and CDR2 (germline): MNHEY, SMNVEV (reference sequence).

This clonotype was counted many times. V gene TRBV5-6 combines with J gene TRBJ2-5; possibly TRBD2 for D (6 bases). V was pared by 0 bases and J by 4 bases, with 10 bases between. This CDR3 spans 14 amino acids. Germline-derived CDR1 and CDR2 are SGHDT and YYEEEE. CDR3 bases: TGTGCCAGCAGCTTGGGTCCCGGGAGAGAGACCCAGTACTTC. It translates to CASSLGPGRETQYF. The complete variable domain, with remaining parts taken from reference TRBV5-6 and TRBJ2-5, reads DAGVTQSPTHLIKTRGQQVTLRCSPKSGHDTVSWYQQALGQGPQFIFQYYEEEERQRGNFPDRFSGHQFPNYSSELNVNALLLGDSALYLCASSLGPGRETQYFGPGTRLLVL.

The chain recombines TRBV20-1 with TRBJ2-1, with 8 nucleotides matching TRBD1. The germline V gene has CDR1 DFQATT and CDR2 SNEGSKA (reference sequence). This CDR3 spans 15 amino acids. J lost 5 bases, V lost 5 bases, and 11 bases had no gene match. The CDR3 protein is CSACVRDRTNNEQFF. As DNA, the CDR3 is TGCAGTGCTTGCGTCCGGGACAGGACTAACAATGAGCAGTTCTTC.

There are many counts of this clonotype. The chain couples TRBV7-9 to TRBJ1-6; D uncertain. This CDR3 is built from 15 residues. The V end was cut by 2 bases, the J end by 10 bases, with 15 bases between. Germline CDR1 reads SEHNR; CDR2 reads FQNEAQ (reference sequence). The CDR3 region has the DNA TGTGCCAGCAGCTTATCCACACGGGGAGGCTCACCCCTCCACTTT. The encoded protein is CASSLSTRGGSPLHF.

This clonotype showed up just a few times. This chain joins TRBV12-3 or TRBV12-4 and TRBJ2-2, with a possible D match to TRBD2 (5 bases). V was trimmed by 5 bases and J by 4 bases, leaving 8 bases between them. This CDR3 has 13 amino acids. Here the CDR3 reads CASSDYPTGELFF. Written as DNA, the CDR3 is TGTGCCAGCAGTGACTACCCCACCGGGGAGCTGTTTTTT.

The chain recombines TRBV12-3 or TRBV12-4 with TRBJ1-1; possibly TRBD1 for D (6 bases). This CDR3 comprises 13 residues. V lost 6 bases to trimming and J lost 5 bases, with 13 bases between them. CDR3 loop: CASSPWGATEAFF. Written as DNA, the CDR3 is TGTGCCAGCAGCCCCTGGGGGGCGACTGAAGCTTTCTTT.

This clonotype showed up many times. The chain has TRBV6-2 or TRBV6-3 and TRBJ2-1; TRBD2 agrees at 14 bases. The ends lost 6 bases at V and 4 bases at J; junction bases unmatched: 11. The CDR3 contains 18 residues. CDR1 is MNHEY, CDR2 SVGEGT, per germline. The CDR3 spells CASSRPLTSGGAYNEQFF. The CDR3 DNA reads as TGTGCCAGCAGCCGCCCTCTGACTAGCGGGGGGGCTTACAATGAGCAGTTCTTC.

V gene TRBV11-2 combines with J gene TRBJ1-6; a possible D gene is TRBD1 (5 bases). The CDR3 is 16 amino acids. The germline V gene has CDR1 SGHAT and CDR2 FQNNGV. V lost 1 base and J lost 4, with 11 bases in between. CDR3 amino acids: CASSLAATAYNSPLHF. Here the CDR3 DNA reads TGTGCCAGCAGCTTAGCAGCGACAGCATATAATTCACCCCTCCACTTT.

On this clonotype: The junction differs from germline at one of its ends, possibly a read error. The J gene is TRBJ2-1, the V gene TRBV29-1, with D perhaps matching TRBD2 (7 bases). This CDR3 is built from 13 residues. Germline V gene sequence: CDR1 SQVTM, CDR2 ANQGSEA. The DNA for the CDR3 is TGCAGCGCCGGGGGGCTGGGGGGTCGGACTGTGTACTTC. It specifies CSAGGLGGRTVYF.

A remark on this clonotype: The junction differs from germline at one of its ends, possibly a read error. The genes are TRBV7-9 and TRBJ2-5, with TRBD2 matching over 11 bases. Per germline, CDR1 SEHNR and CDR2 FQNEAQ (reference sequence). This CDR3 is built from 12 residues. The chain's CDR3 is CASSLEGTSGHF. The DNA of the CDR3 is TGTGCCAGCAGCTTAGAAGGGACTAGCGGACACTTC.